This T cell receptor beta chain was observed in a study of CD4 T cells in relation to SARS-CoV-2 and coronaviruses. The study, taken as a whole, reports: About 65% of donors had memory CD4+ clonotypes crossrecognizing SARS-CoV-2 and common cold coronavirus spike. No crossreactivity against non-spike viral proteins was tested here.

J was trimmed by 2 bases and V by 8 bases; bases with no gene match: 5. Germline-derived CDR1 and CDR2 are SNHLY and FYNNEI. The CDR3 totals 14 residues. Notes on this clone: Its antigen is unknown.

Naive and memory CD4+ T cell DNA was deep-sequenced without culture. Here immunoSEQ multiplex PCR was the method, and the copy in TCRdb shows in-frame clones only, minus some. The sample holds around 70,000 clones, 80% to 90% seen once. Before the COVID-19 pandemic, during about 2011-2019, CD4+ T cells were taken from unexposed donors. Sequenced: memory CD4+ T cells from PBMCs. The J gene is TRBJ2-5, the V gene TRBV2; the match to TRBD2 covers 10 bases. This TCR derives from a human donor in good health. CDR3: CASGGTSAQETQYF. The DNA for the CDR3 is TGTGCCAGCGGGGGGACTAGCGCTCAAGAGACCCAGTACTTC.